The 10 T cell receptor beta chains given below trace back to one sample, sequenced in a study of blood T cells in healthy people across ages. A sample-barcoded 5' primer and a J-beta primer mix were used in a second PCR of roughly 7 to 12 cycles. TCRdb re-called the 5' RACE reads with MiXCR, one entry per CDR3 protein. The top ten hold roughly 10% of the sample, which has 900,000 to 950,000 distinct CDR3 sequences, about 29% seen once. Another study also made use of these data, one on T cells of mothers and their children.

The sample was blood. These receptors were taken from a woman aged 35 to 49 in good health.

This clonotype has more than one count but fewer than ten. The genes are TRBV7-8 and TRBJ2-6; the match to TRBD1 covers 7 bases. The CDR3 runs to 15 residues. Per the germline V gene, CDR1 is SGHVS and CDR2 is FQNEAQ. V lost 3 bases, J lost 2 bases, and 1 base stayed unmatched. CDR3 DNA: TGTGCCAGCAGCTTCGGGACAGCTGGGGCCAACGTCCTGACTTTC. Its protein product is CASSFGTAGANVLTF.

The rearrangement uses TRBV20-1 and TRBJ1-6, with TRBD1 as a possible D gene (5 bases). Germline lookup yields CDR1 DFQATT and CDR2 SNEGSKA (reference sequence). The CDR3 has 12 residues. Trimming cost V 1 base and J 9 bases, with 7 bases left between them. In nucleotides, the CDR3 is TGCAGTGCTAGAGCCCAGGGTTCACCCCTCCACTTT. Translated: CSARAQGSPLHF.

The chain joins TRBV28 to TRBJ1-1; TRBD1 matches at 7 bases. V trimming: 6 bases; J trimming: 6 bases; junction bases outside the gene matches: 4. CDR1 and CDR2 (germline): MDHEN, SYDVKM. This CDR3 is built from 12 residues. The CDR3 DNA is TGTGCCAGCAGCAGGACAGGTTCTGAAGCTTTCTTT. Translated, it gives CASSRTGSEAFF.

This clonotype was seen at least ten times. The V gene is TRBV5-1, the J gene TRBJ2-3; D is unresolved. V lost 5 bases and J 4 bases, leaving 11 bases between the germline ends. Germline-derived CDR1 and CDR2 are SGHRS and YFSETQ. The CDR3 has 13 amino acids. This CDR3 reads CASSLGYPDTQYF. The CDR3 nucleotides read TGCGCCAGCAGTCTGGGTTATCCAGATACGCAGTATTTT.

This chain's CDR3 is CSARDQGLAGRTYNEQFF. CDR3 nucleotide sequence: TGCAGTGCTAGAGATCAAGGACTAGCGGGGAGAACCTACAATGAGCAGTTCTTC. The chain links TRBV20-1 to TRBJ2-1; 12 bases map to TRBD2. Germline trimming cut 0 bases from V and 2 bases from J; bases unmatched to any gene: 8. Germline V lookup: CDR1 DFQATT, CDR2 SNEGSKA (reference sequence). The CDR3 is 18 residues long.

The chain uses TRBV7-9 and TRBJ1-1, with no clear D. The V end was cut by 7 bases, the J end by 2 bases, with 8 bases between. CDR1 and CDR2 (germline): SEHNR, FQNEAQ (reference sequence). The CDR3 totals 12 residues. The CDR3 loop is CASTQHNTEAFF. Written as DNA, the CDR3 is TGTGCCAGCACTCAGCACAACACTGAAGCTTTCTTT.

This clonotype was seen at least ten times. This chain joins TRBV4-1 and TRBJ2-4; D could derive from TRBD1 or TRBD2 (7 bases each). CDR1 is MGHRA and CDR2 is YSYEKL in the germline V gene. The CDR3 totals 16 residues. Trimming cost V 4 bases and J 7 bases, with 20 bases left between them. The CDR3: CASSPLNRGGRNIQYF. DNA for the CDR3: TGCGCCAGCAGCCCACTTAACAGGGGAGGGAGGAACATTCAGTACTTC.

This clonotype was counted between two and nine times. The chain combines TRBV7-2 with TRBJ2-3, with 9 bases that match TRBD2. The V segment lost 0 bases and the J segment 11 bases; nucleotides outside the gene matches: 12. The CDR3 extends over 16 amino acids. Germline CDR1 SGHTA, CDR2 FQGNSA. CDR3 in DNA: TGTGCCAGCAGCTTAGCTGGGCGGGGGGGTTCATCGAAGCAGTATTTT. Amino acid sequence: CASSLAGRGGSSKQYF.

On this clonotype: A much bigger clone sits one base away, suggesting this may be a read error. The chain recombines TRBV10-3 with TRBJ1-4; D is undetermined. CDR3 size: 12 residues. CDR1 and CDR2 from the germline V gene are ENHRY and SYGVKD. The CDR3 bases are TGTGCCATCCCTGGGATGGAAGAAAAACCGTTTTTT. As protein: CAIPGMEEKPFF.

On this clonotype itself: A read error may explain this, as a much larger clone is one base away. The CDR3 loop is CASSVRGILDTQYF. The CDR3 region has the DNA TGTGCCAGCAGCGTACGGGGTATCTTGGATACGCAGTATTTT. The gene calls are TRBV9 and TRBJ2-3, with a possible D match to TRBD2 (5 bases). The germline V and J ends were trimmed by 1 base and 6 bases, with 12 bases remaining between them. Germline V gene sequence: CDR1 SGDLS, CDR2 YYNGEE. This CDR3 has 14 residues.